Each of the 23 T cell receptor beta chains below was sequenced from the same sample in a study of cytomegalovirus exposure and HLA in healthy donors. PCR used 60 Vbeta primers and 13 Jbeta primers. Profiling relied on immunoSEQ multiplex PCR, and the TCRdb table lists in-frame clones only, not all of them. This sample contains roughly 88,000 clones. Source material: PBMCs. The origin of the receptors is a man aged 50 to 59 in good health and CMV-seropositive.

The chain recombines TRBV18 with TRBJ2-7, with 9 positions matching TRBD2. V lost 4 bases to trimming and J lost 3 bases; unmatched junction nucleotides: 7. The CDR3 contains 15 residues. In germline, CDR1 is KGHSH, CDR2 LQKENI. CDR3 DNA: TGTGCCAGCTCACTCCGGACTAGCGAACACTACGAGCAGTACTTC. Its protein is CASSLRTSEHYEQYF.

The genes are TRBV28 and TRBJ1-5; 9 bases line up with TRBD1. CDR1 is MDHEN and CDR2 is SYDVKM in the germline V gene. J was trimmed by 7 bases and V by 6 bases; bases with no gene match: 10. This CDR3 comprises 15 residues. CDR3: CASRSPGQGDQPQHF. CDR3 in DNA: TGTGCCAGCAGATCACCGGGACAGGGTGACCAGCCCCAGCATTTT. Based on the CDR3 plus reference TRBV28 and TRBJ1-5, the full variable domain is DVKVTQSSRYLVKRTGEKVFLECVQDMDHENMFWYRQDPGLGLRLIYFSYDVKMKEKGDIPEGYSVSREKKERFSLILESASTNQTSMYLCASRSPGQGDQPQHFGDGTRLSIL.

This chain connects TRBV27 to TRBJ2-1, with 9 nucleotides matching TRBD1. J was trimmed by 7 bases and V by 7 bases; bases with no gene match: 8. CDR1 and CDR2 from the germline V gene are MNHEY and SMNVEV (reference sequence). The CDR3 contains 14 residues. Written as DNA, the CDR3 is TGTGCCAGCATCGGGACAGGGACTGGGAATGAGCAGTTCTTC. It is translated as CASIGTGTGNEQFF.

The chain couples TRBV27 to TRBJ2-1, with 7 bases that match TRBD2. Germline-derived CDR1 and CDR2 are MNHEY and SMNVEV (reference sequence). V shed 2 bases, J shed 1 base, and the junction held 8 bases outside the gene matches. This CDR3 region has 17 residues. Here the CDR3 reads CASSLRGGRGSYNEQFF. For the CDR3, the DNA is TGTGCCAGCAGTTTAAGGGGAGGGAGAGGGTCCTACAATGAGCAGTTCTTC.

This chain links TRBV30 with TRBJ2-7; TRBD2 matches 13 bases. Trimming removed 8 bases from V and 1 base from J; junction bases left unmatched: 2. Looked up from germline, CDR1 is GTSNPN and CDR2 is SVGIG (reference sequence). This CDR3 spans 13 amino acids. The CDR3 region has the DNA TGTGCCGGGACTAGCGGGAATTCCTACGAGCAGTACTTC. Residues: CAGTSGNSYEQYF. Looking up the rest from reference TRBV30 and TRBJ2-7 gives the full variable domain: SQTIHQWPATLVQPVGSPLSLECTVEGTSNPNLYWYRQAAGRGLQLLFYSVGIGQISSEVPQNLSASRPQDRQFILSSKKLLLSDSGFYLCAGTSGNSYEQYFGPGTRLTVT.

The gene calls are TRBV5-6 and TRBJ2-4, with D perhaps TRBD2 (5 bases). Germline lookup yields CDR1 SGHDT and CDR2 YYEEEE. The CDR3 has 15 residues. The V end lost 2 bases, the J end lost 3 bases, and 12 bases lay between the germline ends. This chain's CDR3 is CASSFGLEGKNIQYF. The CDR3 DNA reads as TGTGCCAGCAGCTTTGGGCTAGAGGGCAAAAACATTCAGTACTTC.

With respect to this clone: An end of the junction does not agree with germline; a read error may underlie this. V gene TRBV7-7 combines with J gene TRBJ2-2; no definite D call. The CDR3 spans 14 residues. Per germline, CDR1 SSHAT and CDR2 FNYEAQ (reference sequence). The CDR3 nucleotides are TGTGCTAGCAGCTTAAGCCGGAACACCGGGGAGCTGTTTTTT. Protein product: CASSLSRNTGELFF.

V usage is TRBV6-4 and J usage is TRBJ1-2; D uncertain. This CDR3 has 11 residues. Trimming took 6 bases from V and 8 from J, leaving 10 bases between them. From germline, CDR1 is MRHNA and CDR2 SNTAGT. CDR3 DNA sequence: TGTGCCAGCAGCTGGGAGGGAGGCTACACCTTC. Protein product: CASSWEGGYTF.

The chain links TRBV6-6 to TRBJ2-3; TRBD2 agrees at 7 bases. Germline V gene sequence: CDR1 MNHNY, CDR2 SVGAGI (reference sequence). V dropped 6 bases and J dropped 2; count of bases not matched to a gene: 5. CDR3 length: 14 residues. The CDR3 region is CASRQSGTTDTQYF. The CDR3 DNA follows: TGTGCCAGCAGGCAGAGCGGGACCACAGATACGCAGTATTTT.

The chain joins TRBV10-1 to TRBJ2-2, with TRBD2 matching 10 bases. CDR1 is WNHNN, CDR2 SYGVQD, per germline (reference sequence). CDR3 size: 19 residues. J was trimmed by 3 bases and V by 7 bases; bases with no gene match: 17. The CDR3 DNA reads TGCGCCAGCAACCACTTGGGCCCGGGACTAGCGTTAGACACCGGGGAGCTGTTTTTT. This encodes CASNHLGPGLALDTGELFF.

The gene calls are TRBV4-1 and TRBJ1-5; a weak D match, TRBD1 (5 bases). Germline lookup yields CDR1 MGHRA and CDR2 YSYEKL. Trimming took 5 bases from V and 7 from J, leaving 18 bases between them. This CDR3 has 15 amino acids. CDR3 coding DNA: TGCGCCAGCAGCAGATTAGGGGAGGGGCTGCAGCCCCAGCATTTT. It is translated as CASSRLGEGLQPQHF.

The chain has TRBV27 and TRBJ2-3, with 11 bases identical to TRBD2. J lost 1 base, V lost 5 bases, and 2 bases had no gene match. Germline-derived CDR1 and CDR2 are MNHEY and SMNVEV (reference sequence). There are 15 residues in the CDR3. The CDR3 region has the DNA TGTGCCAGCAGTCCGGGACTAGCGGGCACAGATACGCAGTATTTT. Translated, it gives CASSPGLAGTDTQYF.

The V and J genes are TRBV12-5 and TRBJ2-1; D is ambiguous. Germline V gene data show CDR1 as LGHNT and CDR2 as FRNRAP. This CDR3 comprises 19 residues. V was pared by 1 base and J by 1 base, with 20 bases between. The CDR3 nucleotides read TGTGCTAGTGGTTTGGCCCGTTCCAGGTCTTTACGATCCTACAATGAGCAGTTCTTC. It translates to CASGLARSRSLRSYNEQFF.

The chain recombines TRBV6-1 with TRBJ1-5; possible D gene TRBD1, 6 bases. Trimming stripped 7 bases from V and 6 bases from J, with 16 bases between. The CDR3 length is 14 residues. Germline CDR1 reads MNHNS; CDR2 reads SASEGT. The DNA of the CDR3 is TGTGCCAGCATCGAGACAGGCGTCACTCAGCCCCAGCATTTT. It is translated as CASIETGVTQPQHF.

The gene calls are TRBV4-2 and TRBJ2-7; 9 bases match TRBD1. The CDR3 contains 15 residues. Germline loops: CDR1 LGHNA, CDR2 YNFKEQ. V gave up 1 base and J gave up 6 bases; unmatched junction bases: 7. The CDR3 protein is CASSQVDRGLGEQYF. The DNA of the CDR3 is TGTGCCAGCAGCCAAGTGGACAGGGGCCTGGGCGAGCAGTACTTC.

CDR3 nucleotide sequence: TGTGCCAGCAGCTCCCAGCGGGAGGGTGGAGATACGCAGTATTTT. As protein: CASSSQREGGDTQYF. The chain employs TRBV7-2 and TRBJ2-3; 10 bases fit TRBD2. This CDR3 is built from 15 residues. CDR1 and CDR2 (germline): SGHTA, FQGNSA. After removal of 4 bases from V and 5 bases from J, the junction contained 6 bases not matched to a gene.

This chain links TRBV7-8 with TRBJ2-1; D unresolved. Germline values: CDR1 SGHVS, CDR2 FQNEAQ. Trimming stripped 2 bases from V and 8 bases from J, with 4 bases between. CDR3 size: 11 residues. Written as DNA, the CDR3 is TGTGCCAGCAGCTTACGTTATGAGCAGTTCTTC. It is translated as CASSLRYEQFF.

This chain connects TRBV18 to TRBJ1-1; TRBD1 aligns across 8 bases. The length of the CDR3 is 15 residues. V gave up 5 bases and J gave up 1 base; unmatched junction bases: 6. Germline CDR1 is KGHSH and CDR2 is LQKENI. The CDR3 sequence is CASSTRTGKNTEAFF. The CDR3 nucleotides read TGTGCCAGCTCAACTCGGACAGGGAAGAACACTGAAGCTTTCTTT.

The chain uses TRBV25-1 and TRBJ1-5; 9 bases match TRBD1. Germline lookup yields CDR1 MGHDK and CDR2 SYGVNS. Trimming at V came to 6 bases and at J to 5 bases, leaving 5 bases not matched to a gene. This CDR3 is 14 amino acids long. The CDR3 sequence is CASRGQGLYQPQHF. The CDR3 DNA reads as TGTGCCAGCAGAGGACAGGGGTTGTATCAGCCCCAGCATTTT.

The chain joins TRBV10-3 to TRBJ2-3; 11 bases align to TRBD2. The germline gives CDR1 ENHRY, CDR2 SYGVKD. The CDR3 is 15 amino acids. Trimming took 10 bases from V and 6 from J; bases not matched to a gene: 12. CDR3 region: CATGTSGDSGDTQYF. In nucleotides, the CDR3 is TGTGCCACTGGGACTAGCGGCGATTCGGGGGATACGCAGTATTTT.

V usage is TRBV6-1 and J usage is TRBJ1-1, with TRBD1 identical over 7 bases. The germline V gene encodes CDR1 MNHNS and CDR2 SASEGT. The CDR3 has 13 residues. Germline trimming cut 8 bases from V and 4 bases from J; bases unmatched to any gene: 7. In nucleotides, the CDR3 is TGTGCCAGCGGTGCTCAGGGGGGCACTGAAGCTTTCTTT. Its translation: CASGAQGGTEAFF.

This chain connects TRBV30 to TRBJ1-6, with 10 bases that match TRBD1. Trimming cost V 4 bases and J 9 bases; bases outside gene matches: 18. In germline, CDR1 is GTSNPN, CDR2 SVGIG (reference sequence). CDR3 length: 18 residues. The CDR3 spells CAWTRTGGFNGAPSPLHF. Here the CDR3 DNA reads TGTGCCTGGACGAGGACAGGGGGTTTTAATGGGGCACCTTCACCCCTCCACTTT.

J is TRBJ1-4 and V is TRBV7-9; TRBD1 matches 8 bases. J lost 6 bases, V lost 5 bases, and 8 bases had no gene match. This CDR3 spans 15 amino acids. Per germline, CDR1 SEHNR and CDR2 FQNEAQ (reference sequence). The CDR3 reads CASSAPGGEDEKLFF. CDR3 DNA: TGTGCCAGCAGCGCCCCAGGGGGCGAGGATGAAAAACTGTTTTTT.